This TCR beta chain was recovered during a study of OX40 agonist ivuxolimab in advanced cancers. Germline assignment: CDR1 LGHNA and CDR2 YSLEER. The ends lost 0 bases at V and 5 bases at J; junction bases unmatched: 9. The CDR3 sequence is 17 residues long. Sequencing used immunoSEQ multiplex PCR; TCRdb keeps in-frame clones, though not all of them. This table holds about 79,000 clones, 86% found once. No patient had autoimmune disease or received systemic immunosuppression. The sequence was obtained from an adult with an advanced solid tumor such as melanoma, head and neck, liver or kidney cancer. The rearrangement joins TRBV4-3 to TRBJ1-4; 7 nucleotides line up with TRBD1. The source material was CD4+ or CD8+ T cells sorted from blood, sampled in a trial of the OX40 agonist ivuxolimab. In DNA form, the CDR3 reads TGCGCCAGCAGCCAAGAATGGCTCGGGACAGCAAATGAAAAACTGTTTTTT. Amino acid sequence: CASSQEWLGTANEKLFF.